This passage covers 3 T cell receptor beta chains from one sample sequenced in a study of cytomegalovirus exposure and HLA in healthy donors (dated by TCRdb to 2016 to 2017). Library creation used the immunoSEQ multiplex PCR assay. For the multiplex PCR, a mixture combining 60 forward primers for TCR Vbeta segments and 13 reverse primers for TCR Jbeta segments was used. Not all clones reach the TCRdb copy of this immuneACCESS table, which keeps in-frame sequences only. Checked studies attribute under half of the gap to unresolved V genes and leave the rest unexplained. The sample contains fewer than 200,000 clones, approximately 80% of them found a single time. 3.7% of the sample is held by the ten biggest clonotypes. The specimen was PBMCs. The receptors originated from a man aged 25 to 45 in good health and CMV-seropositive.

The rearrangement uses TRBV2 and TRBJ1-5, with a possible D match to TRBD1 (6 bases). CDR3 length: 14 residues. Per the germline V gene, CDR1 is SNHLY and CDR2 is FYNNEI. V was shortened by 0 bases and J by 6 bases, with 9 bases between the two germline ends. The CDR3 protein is CASSEARGSQPQHF. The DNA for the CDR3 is TGTGCCAGCAGTGAAGCGAGGGGGAGTCAGCCCCAGCATTTT.

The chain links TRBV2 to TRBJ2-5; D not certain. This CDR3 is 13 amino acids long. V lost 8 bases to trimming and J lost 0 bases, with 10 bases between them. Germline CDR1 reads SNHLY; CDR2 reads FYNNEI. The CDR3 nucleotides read TGTGCCAGCGTCAAAATGTACCAAGAGACCCAGTACTTC. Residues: CASVKMYQETQYF. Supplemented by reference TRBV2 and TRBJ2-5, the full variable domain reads EPEVTQTPSHQVTQMGQEVILRCVPISNHLYFYWYRQILGQKVEFLVSFYNNEISEKSEIFDDQFSVERPDGSNFTLKIRSTKLEDSAMYFCASVKMYQETQYFGPGTRLLVL.

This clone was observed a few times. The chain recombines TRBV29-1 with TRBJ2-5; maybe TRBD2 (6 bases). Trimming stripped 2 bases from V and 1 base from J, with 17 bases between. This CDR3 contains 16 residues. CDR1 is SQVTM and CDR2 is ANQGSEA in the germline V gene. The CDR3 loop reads CSVEWRMAGPQETQYF. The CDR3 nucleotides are TGCAGCGTTGAATGGAGGATGGCGGGGCCCCAAGAGACCCAGTACTTC.